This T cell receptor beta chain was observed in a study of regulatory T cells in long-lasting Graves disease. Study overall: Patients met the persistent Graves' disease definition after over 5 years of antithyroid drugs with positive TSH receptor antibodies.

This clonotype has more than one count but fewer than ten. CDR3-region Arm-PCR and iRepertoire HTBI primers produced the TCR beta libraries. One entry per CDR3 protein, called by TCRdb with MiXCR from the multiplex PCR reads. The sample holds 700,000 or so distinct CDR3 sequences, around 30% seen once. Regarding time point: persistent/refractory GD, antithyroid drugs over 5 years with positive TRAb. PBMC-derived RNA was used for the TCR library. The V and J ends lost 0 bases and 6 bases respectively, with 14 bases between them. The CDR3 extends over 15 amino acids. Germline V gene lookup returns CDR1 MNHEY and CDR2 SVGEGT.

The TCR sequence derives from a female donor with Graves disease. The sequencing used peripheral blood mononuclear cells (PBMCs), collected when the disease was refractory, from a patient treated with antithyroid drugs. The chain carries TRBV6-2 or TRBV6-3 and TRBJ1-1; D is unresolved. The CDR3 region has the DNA TGTGCCAGCAGTTACTCGGTCAAAAGTTACCCTGAAGCTTTCTTT. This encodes CASSYSVKSYPEAFF.